The entry below gives a single T cell receptor (beta chain) sequence along with its context. Its antigen is undetermined. Molecular barcoding with unique molecular identifiers was used for the TCRbeta library. One entry per CDR3 protein, called by TCRdb with MiXCR from the PCR reads. Seen here are roughly 490,000 distinct CDR3 sequences, approximately 10% observed once, and the top ten hold roughly 15%. The data were taken from a study of T-cell reconstitution after alpha-beta-depleted transplantation in children. General study points: Surviving recipient T cells and thymic progenitors accounted for the high day-60 TCRbeta diversity observed in some patients. The origin of alpha-beta T cells about two months after transplant was reportedly several hundred expanded graft clones. One year after transplant, T-cell counts and diversity came mostly from newly produced T cells.

This CDR3 has 18 amino acids. The rearrangement joins TRBV21-1 to TRBJ1-3; the table's D call TRBD1 went unverified against the DNA. TRBV21-1 is listed as a pseudogene. Sequenced here: PBMCs, mostly from graft donor cells, sampled 180 days after TCRalphabeta/CD19-depleted stem cell transplant. This TCR derives from a female patient between 2 and 15 years old who had a stem cell transplant for aplastic anemia, so the T cells may come from the graft donor. Here the CDR3 reads CASHYAKGGAQGWYTIYF. CDR3 bases: TGTGCCAGCCACTATGCCAAGGGGGGGGCGCAGGGTTGGTACACCATATATTTT.